The source of this T cell receptor (beta chain) is a study of identical twins. TCRdb independently ran MiXCR on the 5' RACE reads; one entry per CDR3 protein. The sample records 650,000 to 750,000 distinct CDR3 sequences, 21% being singletons. This clonotype was counted at least ten times. The same sample was also used in a study of T cells expressing NK-cell markers.

The material sequenced was PBMCs. This receptor was taken from a young woman in good health.

The CDR3: CSVDGPSGEQYF. CDR3 bases: TGCAGCGTTGACGGCCCGTCGGGCGAGCAGTACTTC. V and J are TRBV29-1 and TRBJ2-7, with unresolved D. Trimming stripped 3 bases from V and 6 bases from J, with 12 bases between. There are 12 residues in the CDR3. Germline values: CDR1 SQVTM, CDR2 ANQGSEA.